These T cell receptor beta chains were read from a single sample in a study of T cell responses to AZD1222 COVID-19 vaccine. The data were produced by immunoSEQ multiplex PCR, yet TCRdb's version contains in-frame clones alone and is incomplete. Among some 120,000 clones, about 90% were seen once, and the ten largest hold 1.6%. The material was peripheral blood, obtained 28 days after the second AZD1222 dose. These receptors were obtained from an adult who received the AZD1222 COVID-19 vaccine. Both conserved end residues are part of each CDR3. Each record gives: clone size, D gene, J gene, CDR3 length, V gene, CDR3 DNA, CDR3 protein. D genes are given only for firm matches. Rows give clone size only sometimes, using once, few, many, or a class for an expanded clone.

clone_size: few
d_call: -
j_call: TRBJ2-7
cdr3_length: 13
v_call: TRBV28
cdr3_nt: TGTGCCAGCAGTTTAGGGTCAAACTACGAGCAGTACTTC
cdr3_aa: CASSLGSNYEQYF

clone_size: -
d_call: -
j_call: TRBJ2-7
cdr3_length: 15
v_call: TRBV5-1
cdr3_nt: TGCGCCAGCAGCTTGGCCGGGACTCCCGCCTACGAGCAGTACTTC
cdr3_aa: CASSLAGTPAYEQYF

clone_size: -
d_call: TRBD1
j_call: TRBJ1-5
cdr3_length: 16
v_call: TRBV7-2
cdr3_nt: TGTGCCAGCAGCCCGGACAGGGTATTTAACAATCAGCCCCAGCATTTT
cdr3_aa: CASSPDRVFNNQPQHF

clone_size: -
d_call: -
j_call: TRBJ2-7
cdr3_length: 15
v_call: TRBV6-1
cdr3_nt: TGTGCCAGCAGTGAAAGGGGGGGGCGAAACTACGAGCAGTACTTC
cdr3_aa: CASSERGGRNYEQYF

clone_size: -
d_call: -
j_call: TRBJ1-4
cdr3_length: 13
v_call: TRBV29-1
cdr3_nt: TGCAGCGTTGGTGCGCGCACTAATGAAAAACTGTTTTTT
cdr3_aa: CSVGARTNEKLFF

clone_size: -
d_call: -
j_call: TRBJ1-5
cdr3_length: 13
v_call: TRBV6-6
cdr3_nt: TGTGCCAGCACTGTAGGGGACAATCAGCCCCAGCATTTT
cdr3_aa: CASTVGDNQPQHF

clone_size: -
d_call: -
j_call: TRBJ2-4
cdr3_length: 15
v_call: TRBV3-1/TRBV3-2
cdr3_nt: TGTGCCAGCAGCCAAGTGGGGGTTACCAAAAACATTCAGTACTTC
cdr3_aa: CASSQVGVTKNIQYF

clone_size: once
d_call: -
j_call: TRBJ2-1
cdr3_length: 15
v_call: TRBV29-1
cdr3_nt: TGCAGCGTTGAGAGCCTCCAAACCTCCTACAATGAGCAGTTCTTC
cdr3_aa: CSVESLQTSYNEQFF

clone_size: -
d_call: -
j_call: TRBJ1-4
cdr3_length: 11
v_call: TRBV4-2
cdr3_nt: TGTGCCAGCAGGGTTAATGAAAAACTGTTTTTT
cdr3_aa: CASRVNEKLFF

clone_size: -
d_call: TRBD1
j_call: TRBJ2-3
cdr3_length: 23
v_call: TRBV27
cdr3_nt: TGTGCCAGCGTAATCAAAGGGACAGGGGGTTCATTGGGGAGACTCGCCAGTACAGATACGCAGTATTTT
cdr3_aa: CASVIKGTGGSLGRLASTDTQYF

clone_size: -
d_call: -
j_call: TRBJ2-7
cdr3_length: 13
v_call: TRBV29-1
cdr3_nt: TGCAGCGTTGTATACAGGTCCACCTACGAGCAGTACTTC
cdr3_aa: CSVVYRSTYEQYF

clone_size: once
d_call: -
j_call: TRBJ1-5
cdr3_length: 16
v_call: TRBV30
cdr3_nt: TGTGCCTGGAGTTCAGAGCCAGGGATCGGCAATCAGCCCCAGCATTTT
cdr3_aa: CAWSSEPGIGNQPQHF

clone_size: -
d_call: -
j_call: TRBJ2-3
cdr3_length: 12
v_call: TRBV28
cdr3_nt: TGTGCCAGCACAGGTAGCACAGATACGCAGTATTTT
cdr3_aa: CASTGSTDTQYF

clone_size: once
d_call: -
j_call: TRBJ2-5
cdr3_length: 14
v_call: TRBV7-9
cdr3_nt: TGTGCCAGCAGCAGTCGACAGTACCAAGAGACCCAGTACTTC
cdr3_aa: CASSSRQYQETQYF

clone_size: -
d_call: -
j_call: TRBJ2-2
cdr3_length: 14
v_call: TRBV9
cdr3_nt: TGTGCCAGCAGCGTAGGGGTGAACACCGGGGAGCTGTTTTTT
cdr3_aa: CASSVGVNTGELFF

clone_size: -
d_call: -
j_call: TRBJ2-5
cdr3_length: 15
v_call: TRBV10-1
cdr3_nt: TGCGCCAGCAGTTACTCGTCGGACCAACAAGAGACCCAGTACTTC
cdr3_aa: CASSYSSDQQETQYF

clone_size: -
d_call: -
j_call: TRBJ2-3
cdr3_length: 13
v_call: TRBV7-8
cdr3_nt: TGTGCCAGCAGCTTCCCATATGGGGATACGCAGTATTTT
cdr3_aa: CASSFPYGDTQYF

clone_size: -
d_call: -
j_call: TRBJ2-3
cdr3_length: 14
v_call: TRBV28
cdr3_nt: TGTGCCAGCACCAACCCGGGGCCGGTGGATACGCAGTATTTT
cdr3_aa: CASTNPGPVDTQYF